This is a list of T cell receptor beta chains from one sample in a study of regulatory T cells. Sequencing used immunoSEQ multiplex PCR; TCRdb keeps in-frame clones, though not all of them. The sample holds tens of thousands of clones, under 95% seen once. Specimen: conventional CD4+ T cells sorted from blood. The origin of the receptors is a person in their late teens or twenties with CD3G deficiency. The CDR3 runs from the conserved cysteine through the conserved F or W. A D gene is named only where the DNA matches it firmly. Some rows mark clone size as missing; the rest say once, few, many or name a class of expanded clone.

v_gene,d_gene,j_gene,abundance,CDR3nt,CDR3aa
TRBV10-3,TRBD2,TRBJ2-1,.,TGTGCCATCAGTTCCGGGACTAGCGGGAGAGGAGAGCAGTTCTTC,CAISSGTSGRGEQFF
TRBV6-6,TRBD1,TRBJ2-7,.,TGTGCCAGCAGGGGACAGGGGGCCGAGCAGTACTTC,CASRGQGAEQYF
TRBV10-3,.,TRBJ1-6,.,TGTGCCACTACAGGGACGGGTAATTCACCCCTCCACTTT,CATTGTGNSPLHF
TRBV6-1,.,TRBJ2-5,.,TGTGCCAGCAGTGAAGTTCCAGAGAAGACCCAGTACTTC,CASSEVPEKTQYF
TRBV11-2,.,TRBJ2-1,.,TGTGCCAGCAGCTCGGGGATCAGGTCTGCTGAGCAGTTCTTC,CASSSGIRSAEQFF
TRBV28,TRBD2,TRBJ2-7,.,TGTGCCAGCAGTTCGGGACTAGCGGGAGCCTACGAGCAGTACTTC,CASSSGLAGAYEQYF
TRBV2,.,TRBJ1-5,.,TGTGCCAGCAGTGAAGAAGGGGCGGGCAATCAGCCCCAGCATTTT,CASSEEGAGNQPQHF
TRBV7-9,.,TRBJ2-1,.,TGTGCCAGCAGCTTAGAAGGCGGGCAGTTCTTC,CASSLEGGQFF
TRBV5-1,TRBD2,TRBJ2-5,.,TGCGCCAGCAGCTTAAGCGGGAGTCCTGCGGAGACCCAGTACTTC,CASSLSGSPAETQYF
TRBV7-9,TRBD1,TRBJ2-1,.,TGTGCCAGCAGCCCGACAGGGCCCTTTGGAGTAAATGAGCAGTTCTTC,CASSPTGPFGVNEQFF
TRBV28,TRBD1,TRBJ1-5,.,TGTGCCAGCAGTTTAGGGGACAGAAATCAGCCCCAGCATTTT,CASSLGDRNQPQHF
TRBV2,.,TRBJ1-5,.,TGTGCCAGTCAAGGGGCCCATCAGCCCCAGCATTTT,CASQGAHQPQHF
TRBV5-6,.,TRBJ2-7,.,TGTGCCAGCAGCTTGGCCAGGCAGATCCAGTTCTACGAGCAGTACTTC,CASSLARQIQFYEQYF
TRBV30,.,TRBJ2-2,.,TGTGCCTGGAGTATCCGGGGACAAGCGAACACCGGGGAGCTGTTTTTT,CAWSIRGQANTGELFF
TRBV7-9,TRBD1,TRBJ2-3,.,TGTGCCAGCAGCTCGGGACAGGGGGCGGCAGATACGCAGTATTTT,CASSSGQGAADTQYF
TRBV7-9,.,TRBJ1-2,.,TGTGCCAGCAGCTTAGGCGGGAATGGCTACACCTTC,CASSLGGNGYTF
TRBV27,TRBD1,TRBJ1-5,.,TGTGCCAGCAGTTTATGGGGCCACAGGGGCCTGTATAGCAATCAGCCCCAGCATTTT,CASSLWGHRGLYSNQPQHF
TRBV19,.,TRBJ2-5,.,TGTGCCAGTAGTATTAACAGCCAAGAGACCCAGTACTTC,CASSINSQETQYF
TRBV29-1,.,TRBJ1-1,.,TGCAGCGTTGAATGGGGAACTGAAGCTTTCTTT,CSVEWGTEAFF
TRBV2,TRBD1,TRBJ2-7,.,TGTGCCAGCACCGGGGACAGAAAGGCCCACGAGCAGTACTTC,CASTGDRKAHEQYF
TRBV28,.,TRBJ2-1,once,TGTGCCAGCAGTTCCTTAACGCGGACGTACAATGAGCAGTTCTTC,CASSSLTRTYNEQFF
TRBV6-1,.,TRBJ1-6,.,TGTGCCAGCAGTGGACCTAATTCACCCCTCCACTTT,CASSGPNSPLHF
TRBV28,TRBD2,TRBJ2-3,.,TGTGCCAGCAGTTCCGGGACTAGCGGATTCACAGATACGCAGTATTTT,CASSSGTSGFTDTQYF
TRBV10-2,.,TRBJ1-2,once,TGCGCCAGCATGCGGGGAAGCCTGTTTAGGAAGGTATTTGGCTACACCTTC,CASMRGSLFRKVFGYTF
TRBV10-2,.,TRBJ1-6,.,TGCGCCAGCAGGTTACAGGTCCAAAGCTCCTATAATTCACCCCTCCACTTT,CASRLQVQSSYNSPLHF
TRBV6-1,.,TRBJ2-1,.,TGTGCCAGCACAAGGACCTACAATGAGCAGTTCTTC,CASTRTYNEQFF
TRBV5-1,.,TRBJ2-3,.,TGCGCCAGCAGCTTCGGCAGAAGCACAGATACGCAGTATTTT,CASSFGRSTDTQYF
TRBV18,TRBD2,TRBJ2-2,.,TGTGCCAGCTCAAGCGGGACTTCGAACACCGGGGAGCTGTTTTTT,CASSSGTSNTGELFF
TRBV5-4,.,TRBJ1-2,.,TGTGCCAGCACCCCCAGACGCTCTATCGTGAACGATGGCTACACCTTC,CASTPRRSIVNDGYTF
TRBV28,.,TRBJ2-1,.,TGTGCCAGCAGTAGGGGGACCACCTCCTACAATGAGCAGTTCTTC,CASSRGTTSYNEQFF
TRBV28,TRBD1,TRBJ1-5,.,TGTGCCAGCAGTTCAGCGGGGAGGGGGCCCCCTTTACCCCAGCATTTT,CASSSAGRGPPLPQHF
TRBV11-2,.,TRBJ2-1,.,TGTGCCAGCAGGGGGGGTACGGTATCCTACAATGAGCAGTTCTTC,CASRGGTVSYNEQFF
TRBV29-1,.,TRBJ1-1,.,TGCAGCCGGAGGGAGAGGGGCGTCATGAACACTGAAGCTTTCTTT,CSRRERGVMNTEAFF
TRBV7-8,TRBD1,TRBJ1-5,.,TGTGCCAGCAGCCTCGGGACAGGGAATCAGCCCCAGCATTTT,CASSLGTGNQPQHF
TRBV5-1,.,TRBJ2-3,.,TGCGCCAGCAGCTTGGCCCACGACCCCGTAGATACGCAGTATTTT,CASSLAHDPVDTQYF
TRBV7-3,TRBD2,TRBJ2-5,few,TGTGCCAGCAGCTTAACCAGGGGCGGGAGGGCAGAGACCCAGTACTTC,CASSLTRGGRAETQYF
TRBV7-9,TRBD1,TRBJ2-5,once,TGTGCCAGCAGCTTTTCACAGGGGGCTTCTGTGGAGACCCAGTACTTC,CASSFSQGASVETQYF
TRBV6-5,.,TRBJ1-3,.,TGTGCCAGCATCGGGACGTTCGGAAACACCATATATTTT,CASIGTFGNTIYF
TRBV7-9,.,TRBJ2-3,.,TGTGCAGTCAAGTCATCAAACGAGGATACGCAGTATTTT,CAVKSSNEDTQYF
TRBV6-6,TRBD2,TRBJ2-1,.,TGTGCCACCCGTGGGCGGGAGGGAGGCAATGAGCAGTTCTTC,CATRGREGGNEQFF
TRBV5-1,TRBD1,TRBJ2-1,.,TGCGCCAGCAGCGCCCGGGTGACAGGGACCGGACGGGGGCAGTTCTTC,CASSARVTGTGRGQFF
TRBV10-3,TRBD2,TRBJ2-1,.,TGTGCCATCAGTATAGCGGGGGGGCCCTACAATGAGCAGTTCTTC,CAISIAGGPYNEQFF
TRBV19,.,TRBJ2-3,.,TGTGCCAGTAGCCCACGGGGAGATACGCAGTATTTT,CASSPRGDTQYF
TRBV6-5,.,TRBJ1-2,.,TGTGCCAGCAGAGGTTCCGGGACGGCCTATGGCTACACCTTC,CASRGSGTAYGYTF
TRBV6-5,.,TRBJ1-2,.,TGTGCCAGCAGTTACCAGGGACGGAACTATGGCTACACCTTC,CASSYQGRNYGYTF
TRBV6-5,.,TRBJ1-5,.,TGTGCCAGCAGTTCCAGGGGTTATAGCAATCAGCCCCAGCATTTT,CASSSRGYSNQPQHF
TRBV5-1,TRBD1,TRBJ2-6,once,TGCGCCAGCAGCTTGGACGGCAGGGGGCTCGGGGCCAACGTCCTGACTTTC,CASSLDGRGLGANVLTF
TRBV28,.,TRBJ2-4,.,TGTGCCAGCAGCCCCGGACAGATCAAAAACATTCAGTACTTC,CASSPGQIKNIQYF
TRBV19,.,TRBJ1-2,.,TGTGCCAGTAGTATTGGGGTTGTACAGGTCGGATCCTATGGCTACACCTTC,CASSIGVVQVGSYGYTF
TRBV18,.,TRBJ1-1,.,TGTGCCAGCTCACAGGGTTTTAACACTGAAGCTTTCTTT,CASSQGFNTEAFF
TRBV19,.,TRBJ1-5,.,TGTGCCAGTAGTACCTTTTGGGGGGCGGATCAGCCCCAGCATTTT,CASSTFWGADQPQHF
TRBV7-8,.,TRBJ1-1,.,TGTGCCAGCAGCATGGGTAAGGGGAACACTGAAGCTTTCTTT,CASSMGKGNTEAFF
TRBV4-1,.,TRBJ1-1,.,TGCGCCAGCAGCCTACTTAACACTGAAGCTTTCTTT,CASSLLNTEAFF
TRBV7-9,.,TRBJ1-1,.,TGTGCCAGCAGCTTCGGGGGTCCGAACACTGAAGCTTTCTTT,CASSFGGPNTEAFF
TRBV5-1,.,TRBJ2-5,.,TGCGCCAGCAGCTTGGGCCCCGGACGGGAGCGAGAGACCCAGTACTTC,CASSLGPGRERETQYF